This TCR beta chain was documented in a study of brain T cells in children with intractable seizures. The study, taken as a whole, reports: Clones missing pre-surgery may reflect undersampling of that blood sample.

Profiled with immunoSEQ multiplex PCR; TCRdb holds only in-frame clones, not every one. The repertoire has 300,000 to 400,000 clones, 93% of them found once; the top ten carry around 5%. Stated time point: blood from clinic visit 5 months post-surgery; TSC patient then seizure free. This CDR3 is built from 14 residues. Looked up from germline, CDR1 is SEHNR and CDR2 is FQNEAQ (reference sequence). V was cut by 5 bases and J by 0 bases, with 11 bases left in between. Concerning this clone: Its matching antigen is unknown.

The TCR was taken from a boy younger than two with tuberous sclerosis and intractable seizures. The sample was peripheral blood, taken 4 to 5 months after surgery. J is TRBJ2-7 and V is TRBV7-9, with no clear D. CDR3 loop: CASSPTTDSYEQYF. The CDR3 coding sequence is TGTGCCAGCAGCCCGACGACTGACTCCTACGAGCAGTACTTC.